This T cell receptor beta chain was sequenced in a study of T cell changes during pregnancy in multiple sclerosis. The method was immunoSEQ multiplex PCR; TCRdb's version includes in-frame clones alone and lacks a portion of them. The top ten hold about 1.3% of the sample, which has roughly 59,000 clones, around nine tenths seen once. Germline lookup yields CDR1 SEHNR and CDR2 FQNEAQ (reference sequence). Trimming removed 3 bases at V and 3 bases at J, with 8 bases between. The CDR3 totals 13 residues. The sequence came from a female donor in good health, enrolled as a control in a pregnancy study. The chain has TRBV7-9 and TRBJ1-2; D may be TRBD1 (6 bases). Sequencing was performed on peripheral blood, taken in the third trimester of pregnancy. The CDR3 region is CASSLDSYYGYTF. As DNA, the CDR3 is TGTGCCAGCAGCTTGGACAGTTACTATGGCTACACCTTC. The full variable domain, in which reference TRBV7-9 and TRBJ1-2 provide the parts outside the CDR3, is DTGVSQNPRHKITKRGQNVTFRCDPISEHNRLYWYRQTLGQGPEFLTYFQNEAQLEKSRLLSDRFSAERPKGSFSTLEIQRTEQGDSAMYLCASSLDSYYGYTFGSGTRLTVV.